The 4 T cell receptor beta chains listed next were all sequenced from one sample in a study of CD8 T cells in Susac syndrome. Random hexamers were used to reverse transcribe the RNA input (0.5 to 1 ug). Each CDR3 protein is one row after TCRdb ran MiXCR on the immunoSEQ multiplex PCR reads. Here the sample spans 160,000 or so distinct CDR3 sequences, about 94% being singletons. The source material was CD4+ T cells from PBMCs. The origin of the receptors is a human donor in good health.

This CDR3 is CASSPEGWEKLFF. In DNA, the CDR3 is TGTGCCAGCAGCCCCGAGGGTTGGGAAAAACTGTTTTTT. The chain has TRBV6-5 and TRBJ1-4; D is unresolved. V lost 6 bases to trimming and J lost 8 bases, with 13 bases between them. Germline CDR1 MNHEY, CDR2 SVGAGI. This CDR3 is built from 13 residues.

The chain carries TRBV12-3 or TRBV12-4 and TRBJ2-5; D is perhaps TRBD1 (5 bases). The V and J ends lost 3 bases and 3 bases respectively, with 8 bases between them. This CDR3 region has 13 residues. The CDR3 region has the DNA TGTGCCAGCAGTTTCAGGGCGGAAGAGACCCAGTACTTC. Its protein is CASSFRAEETQYF.

This chain connects TRBV27 to TRBJ1-6, with D perhaps matching TRBD1 (6 bases). Germline-derived CDR1 and CDR2 are MNHEY and SMNVEV (reference sequence). V lost 8 bases to trimming and J lost 7 bases, with 9 bases between them. The CDR3 is made up of 12 amino acids. This chain's CDR3 is CASGDTNSPLHF. The CDR3 DNA is TGTGCCAGCGGGGACACCAATTCACCCCTCCACTTT.

This clonotype was seen once. This chain connects TRBV3-1 to TRBJ1-3; TRBD1 aligns across 8 bases. With 5 bases clipped from V and 2 bases from J, the junction kept 2 bases outside the gene matches. The germline gives CDR1 LGHDT, CDR2 YNNKEL (reference sequence). The CDR3 spans 14 residues. The CDR3 here is CASSSTGAGNTIYF. CDR3 DNA: TGTGCCAGCAGCTCGACAGGGGCTGGAAACACCATATATTTT.